A selection of T cell receptor beta chains follows, all from one sample in a study of identifying expanded T cells in peripheral blood. The data were produced by immunoSEQ multiplex PCR, yet TCRdb's version contains in-frame clones alone and is incomplete. The data show 100,000 to 150,000 clones, 80% to 90% seen once. The material sequenced was blood. The receptors were sampled from a person between 18 and 69 years old in good health. The CDR3 runs from the conserved cysteine through the conserved F or W. D genes are given only for firm matches. A row's size may be missing; if present it is once, few, many or a size class.

v_gene,j_gene,abundance,d_gene,CDR3aa,CDR3nt
TRBV7-9,TRBJ2-7,once,NA,CASSLDGEWQYF,TGTGCCAGCAGCTTAGACGGGGAGTGGCAGTACTTC
TRBV18,TRBJ2-7,NA,NA,CASSPPSQPYEQYF,TGTGCCAGCTCACCACCGTCACAGCCCTACGAGCAGTACTTC
TRBV5-4,TRBJ2-7,once,NA,CASSLGGALDEQYF,TGTGCCAGCAGCTTGGGCGGTGCCTTAGACGAGCAGTACTTC
TRBV18,TRBJ1-1,few,TRBD1,CASSRGQGYTEAFF,TGTGCCAGCTCACGTGGACAGGGGTACACTGAAGCTTTCTTT
TRBV19,TRBJ2-5,NA,NA,CASGNRQETQYF,TGTGCCAGTGGGAACAGACAAGAGACCCAGTACTTC
TRBV9,TRBJ2-5,NA,NA,CASSPREGRREETQYF,TGTGCCAGCAGCCCCCGAGAAGGCCGCAGAGAGGAGACCCAGTACTTC
TRBV28,TRBJ1-2,NA,NA,CASSPGTDPYGYTF,TGTGCCAGCAGCCCCGGGACGGACCCCTATGGCTACACCTTC
TRBV9,TRBJ2-7,NA,NA,CASSVLGDYEQYF,TGTGCCAGCAGCGTATTGGGCGACTACGAGCAGTACTTC
TRBV14,TRBJ2-7,NA,TRBD2,CASSYGTSGTYEQYF,TGTGCCAGCAGCTATGGGACTAGCGGGACCTACGAGCAGTACTTC
TRBV7-2,TRBJ1-2,NA,TRBD1,CASSLNPTGYGGYTF,TGTGCCAGCAGCTTAAACCCGACAGGGTATGGTGGCTACACCTTC
TRBV7-8,TRBJ2-2,NA,TRBD2,CASSLGLAGFLGTGELFF,TGTGCCAGCAGCTTAGGACTAGCGGGTTTCCTGGGGACCGGGGAGCTGTTTTTT
TRBV28,TRBJ2-3,NA,TRBD1,CASRWTGSTDTQYF,TGTGCCAGCAGATGGACAGGAAGCACAGATACGCAGTATTTT
TRBV10-1,TRBJ2-1,NA,NA,CASSDPWSSYNEQFF,TGCGCCAGCAGTGACCCTTGGAGCTCCTACAATGAGCAGTTCTTC
TRBV5-1,TRBJ2-1,NA,TRBD1,CASSFRQGSYNEQFF,TGCGCCAGCAGCTTCCGACAGGGTTCCTACAATGAGCAGTTCTTC
TRBV11-3,TRBJ2-2,NA,NA,CASSSGRGTGELFF,TGTGCCAGCAGCTCCGGTCGAGGGACCGGGGAGCTGTTTTTT
TRBV5-1,TRBJ1-6,few,TRBD1,CASSSGQPNSPLHF,TGCGCCAGCAGCTCGGGACAGCCCAATTCACCCCTCCACTTT
TRBV5-6,TRBJ2-3,many,NA,CASTPNLQGHTDTQYF,TGTGCCAGCACCCCTAACTTACAGGGACACACAGATACGCAGTATTTT
TRBV5-6,TRBJ1-3,NA,TRBD1,CASSFPQGAENTIYF,TGTGCCAGCAGCTTCCCACAGGGGGCGGAGAACACCATATATTTT
TRBV6-1,TRBJ1-6,NA,TRBD1,CASSEYRTGDNSPLHF,TGTGCCAGCAGTGAATATCGGACAGGGGATAATTCACCCCTCCACTTT
TRBV7-6,TRBJ1-5,NA,NA,CASSLGPGRRNQPQHF,TGTGCCAGCAGCTTAGGGCCGGGTAGGAGGAATCAGCCCCAGCATTTT
TRBV19,TRBJ2-6,NA,NA,CASTNSRTAGFSGANVLTF,TGTGCCAGTACCAACTCGAGGACAGCTGGCTTCTCTGGGGCCAACGTCCTGACTTTC
TRBV5-1,TRBJ2-3,NA,NA,CASSLGVRSTTDTQYF,TGCGCCAGCAGCTTGGGGGTTAGGTCGACCACAGATACGCAGTATTTT
TRBV30,TRBJ2-3,NA,NA,CAWSGGTDTQYF,TGTGCCTGGAGCGGGGGCACAGATACGCAGTATTTT
TRBV4-3,TRBJ1-6,NA,NA,CASSQDAGARSPLHF,TGCGCCAGCAGCCAAGATGCAGGGGCAAGGTCACCCCTCCACTTT
TRBV6-5,TRBJ2-7,NA,NA,CASRRDSYSYEQYF,TGTGCCAGCAGGCGGGACAGCTACTCCTACGAGCAGTACTTC
TRBV5-4,TRBJ1-2,NA,TRBD1,CASRPGQGTYGYTF,TGTGCCAGCAGACCGGGACAGGGAACCTATGGCTACACCTTC
TRBV28,TRBJ2-1,NA,NA,CASRHGGLYTSEQFF,TGTGCCAGCCGCCATGGAGGACTATACACTAGTGAGCAGTTCTTC
TRBV5-1,TRBJ2-7,NA,TRBD2,CASSHAGTTPYEQYF,TGCGCCAGCAGCCATGCCGGGACTACTCCCTACGAGCAGTACTTC
TRBV10-3,TRBJ1-5,NA,TRBD1,CAISEGTGNQPQHF,TGTGCCATCAGTGAAGGGACAGGGAATCAGCCCCAGCATTTT
TRBV7-3,TRBJ2-2,NA,TRBD2,CASSPPGGTSADGELFF,TGTGCCAGCAGCCCCCCCGGGGGGACTAGCGCGGACGGGGAGCTGTTTTTT
TRBV10-3,TRBJ2-5,NA,TRBD1,CAIRTGQVGGEETQYF,TGTGCCATCAGAACTGGACAGGTCGGTGGTGAAGAGACCCAGTACTTC
TRBV2,TRBJ2-4,NA,NA,CASSDETSLAKNIQYF,TGTGCCAGCAGTGATGAAACGTCCCTAGCCAAAAACATTCAGTACTTC
TRBV4-1,TRBJ2-7,NA,TRBD1,CASSHGKETGTGSYEQYF,TGCGCCAGCAGCCATGGAAAGGAAACCGGGACAGGGTCCTACGAGCAGTACTTC
TRBV6-5,TRBJ1-1,once,NA,CASSSREGHSTEAFF,TGTGCCAGCAGTTCGAGGGAGGGACATAGCACTGAAGCTTTCTTT
TRBV6-1,TRBJ2-7,NA,TRBD1,CASSDWTGSYEQYF,TGTGCCAGCAGTGACTGGACAGGTTCCTACGAGCAGTACTTC
TRBV7-9,TRBJ2-2,NA,NA,CASSFQVAGELFF,TGTGCCAGCAGCTTCCAGGTTGCCGGGGAGCTGTTTTTT
TRBV9,TRBJ2-3,NA,NA,CASSAGGGRADTQYF,TGTGCCAGCAGCGCCGGAGGGGGGCGGGCAGATACGCAGTATTTT
TRBV5-4,TRBJ2-1,few,TRBD2,CASRGGLADYNEQFF,TGTGCCAGCAGAGGGGGACTAGCGGATTACAATGAGCAGTTCTTC
TRBV6-5,TRBJ1-4,once,NA,CASSSRQGGIEKLFF,TGTGCCAGCAGTTCGAGACAAGGGGGGATTGAAAAACTGTTTTTT
TRBV6-5,TRBJ1-2,NA,NA,CAIKQGAMGYTF,TGTGCCATCAAACAGGGTGCTATGGGCTACACCTTC
TRBV6-6,TRBJ2-1,NA,TRBD1,CASSNVDRAGNEQFF,TGTGCCAGCAGTAATGTGGACAGGGCAGGAAATGAGCAGTTCTTC